The sequence of this T cell receptor (beta chain) was determined in a study of Ad26.COV2.S vaccination and SARS-CoV-2 variants. In the study overall: By the intramuscular route, Ad26.COV2.S was given once, or twice 56 days apart.

Sequencing used immunoSEQ multiplex PCR; TCRdb keeps in-frame clones, though not all of them. The table has roughly 460,000 clones, roughly nine tenths seen once; the top ten hold about 1.5%. The treatment: some 19 received Ad26.COV2.S at low or high dose, single or two shots; about 5 received placebo; per-sample allocation not given. Day 63 following the first vaccine or placebo injection was when the samples were taken. The CDR3 sequence is 11 residues long. V dropped 5 bases and J dropped 5 bases, with 9 bases sitting between them. Germline loops: CDR1 DFQATT, CDR2 SNEGSKA (reference sequence). The clonotype comes from a person aged 18 to 59 who received the Ad26.COV2.S COVID-19 vaccine or a placebo. V is TRBV20-1 and J is TRBJ2-5, with D unclear. The sample in question was peripheral blood, obtained in a trial of Ad26.COV2.S vaccine versus placebo. CDR3 sequence reads: CSAFSGETQYF. The CDR3 nucleotides are TGCAGTGCTTTTTCCGGGGAGACCCAGTACTTC.